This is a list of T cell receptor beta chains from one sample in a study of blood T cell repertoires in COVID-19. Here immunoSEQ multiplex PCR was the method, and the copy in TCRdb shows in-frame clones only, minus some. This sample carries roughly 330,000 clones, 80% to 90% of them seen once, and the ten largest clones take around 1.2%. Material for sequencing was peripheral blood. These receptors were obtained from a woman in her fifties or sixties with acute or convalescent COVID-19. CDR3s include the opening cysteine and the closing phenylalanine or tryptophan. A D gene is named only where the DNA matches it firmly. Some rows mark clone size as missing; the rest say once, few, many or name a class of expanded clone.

CDR3aa: CASSLDNTGRNTGELFF
CDR3nt: TGTGCCAGCAGCTTAGACAATACAGGGCGCAACACCGGGGAGCTGTTTTTT
v_gene: TRBV7-6
abundance: NA
d_gene: NA
j_gene: TRBJ2-2

CDR3aa: CASSITGVGNIQYF
CDR3nt: TGTGCCAGCAGCATCACGGGGGTAGGGAACATTCAGTACTTC
v_gene: TRBV11-2
abundance: few
d_gene: NA
j_gene: TRBJ2-4

CDR3aa: CASSSDRGLNYGYTF
CDR3nt: TGTGCCAGCAGCTCCGACAGGGGCCTAAACTATGGCTACACCTTC
v_gene: TRBV27
abundance: NA
d_gene: TRBD1
j_gene: TRBJ1-2

CDR3aa: CASIPRGHNSPLHF
CDR3nt: TGTGCCAGCATCCCCAGGGGCCATAATTCACCCCTCCACTTT
v_gene: TRBV6-2/TRBV6-3
abundance: NA
d_gene: NA
j_gene: TRBJ1-6

CDR3aa: CASSPASGGALRQFF
CDR3nt: TGTGCCAGCAGCCCCGCTAGCGGGGGGGCCTTGCGACAGTTCTTC
v_gene: TRBV7-6
abundance: NA
d_gene: TRBD2
j_gene: TRBJ2-1

CDR3aa: CASSYNAGDEQFF
CDR3nt: TGTGCCAGCAGCTACAACGCGGGCGATGAGCAGTTCTTC
v_gene: TRBV12-3/TRBV12-4
abundance: NA
d_gene: NA
j_gene: TRBJ2-1

CDR3aa: CASSLVRDSGNTIYF
CDR3nt: TGTGCCAGCTCACTTGTCCGGGACAGTGGAAACACCATATATTTT
v_gene: TRBV18
abundance: NA
d_gene: TRBD1
j_gene: TRBJ1-3

CDR3aa: CASSTNRGGAFF
CDR3nt: TGTGCCAGCAGCACAAACAGGGGGGGAGCTTTCTTT
v_gene: TRBV2
abundance: NA
d_gene: TRBD1
j_gene: TRBJ1-1

CDR3aa: CASSGQSNQPQHF
CDR3nt: TGTGCCAGCAGCGGACAGAGCAATCAGCCCCAGCATTTT
v_gene: TRBV12-3/TRBV12-4
abundance: NA
d_gene: NA
j_gene: TRBJ1-5

CDR3aa: CASSVGVAGSTDTQYF
CDR3nt: TGTGCCAGCAGCGTAGGGGTAGCGGGAAGCACAGATACGCAGTATTTT
v_gene: TRBV9
abundance: NA
d_gene: TRBD2
j_gene: TRBJ2-3

CDR3aa: CASSATGLTEAFF
CDR3nt: TGTGCCAGCAGCGCCACAGGGCTCACTGAAGCTTTCTTT
v_gene: TRBV2
abundance: NA
d_gene: NA
j_gene: TRBJ1-1

CDR3aa: CASSPDRAYGYTF
CDR3nt: TGTGCCAGCAGCCCCGACAGGGCCTATGGCTACACCTTC
v_gene: TRBV6-6
abundance: NA
d_gene: TRBD1
j_gene: TRBJ1-2

CDR3aa: CATSFDRGLGQPQHF
CDR3nt: TGTGCCACCAGCTTTGACAGGGGGCTTGGTCAGCCCCAGCATTTT
v_gene: TRBV15
abundance: NA
d_gene: TRBD1
j_gene: TRBJ1-5

CDR3aa: CASSLAGGHQETQYF
CDR3nt: TGTGCCAGCAGCTTGGCCGGGGGGCACCAAGAGACCCAGTACTTC
v_gene: TRBV5-6
abundance: NA
d_gene: NA
j_gene: TRBJ2-5

CDR3aa: CATSRAGTSGSYEQYF
CDR3nt: TGTGCCACCAGCAGAGCTGGGACTAGCGGTTCCTACGAGCAGTACTTC
v_gene: TRBV15
abundance: NA
d_gene: TRBD2
j_gene: TRBJ2-7

CDR3aa: CASSVSSTPLHF
CDR3nt: TGTGCCAGCAGTGTGTCATCTACACCCCTCCACTTT
v_gene: TRBV2
abundance: NA
d_gene: NA
j_gene: TRBJ1-6

CDR3aa: CASSKTGLPGGNTEAFF
CDR3nt: TGTGCCAGCAGCAAAACCGGACTCCCCGGAGGGAACACTGAAGCTTTCTTT
v_gene: TRBV21-1
abundance: once
d_gene: NA
j_gene: TRBJ1-1

CDR3aa: CSFRTGGPYEQYF
CDR3nt: TGCAGCTTCCGGACGGGGGGCCCCTACGAGCAGTACTTC
v_gene: TRBV29-1
abundance: NA
d_gene: NA
j_gene: TRBJ2-7

CDR3aa: CASSPRSPFSGGPSPGELFF
CDR3nt: TGTGCCAGCAGCCCAAGAAGCCCTTTCTCGGGGGGGCCTTCCCCCGGGGAGCTGTTTTTT
v_gene: TRBV3-1/TRBV3-2
abundance: NA
d_gene: TRBD2
j_gene: TRBJ2-2

CDR3aa: CAISTSGGTGNEQFF
CDR3nt: TGTGCCATCAGCACTAGCGGGGGGACGGGTAATGAGCAGTTCTTC
v_gene: TRBV10-3
abundance: NA
d_gene: TRBD2
j_gene: TRBJ2-1

CDR3aa: CSVLGAGNTIYF
CDR3nt: TGCAGCGTCCTAGGGGCTGGAAACACCATATATTTT
v_gene: TRBV29-1
abundance: NA
d_gene: NA
j_gene: TRBJ1-3

CDR3aa: CASSLVGAETQYF
CDR3nt: TGTGCCAGCAGCTTAGTGGGAGCAGAGACCCAGTACTTC
v_gene: TRBV11-2
abundance: NA
d_gene: NA
j_gene: TRBJ2-5

CDR3aa: CASRWTGGTDTQYF
CDR3nt: TGTGCCAGCCGCTGGACAGGGGGCACAGATACGCAGTATTTT
v_gene: TRBV2
abundance: NA
d_gene: TRBD1
j_gene: TRBJ2-3

CDR3aa: CASSEEPTTGHGYTF
CDR3nt: TGTGCCAGCAGTGAAGAACCGACGACAGGCCATGGCTACACCTTC
v_gene: TRBV2
abundance: NA
d_gene: NA
j_gene: TRBJ1-2

CDR3aa: CASSFQALGTGELFF
CDR3nt: TGTGCCAGCAGCTTCCAGGCGCTGGGCACCGGGGAGCTGTTTTTT
v_gene: TRBV7-9
abundance: NA
d_gene: NA
j_gene: TRBJ2-2

CDR3aa: CASSTGLAAETQYF
CDR3nt: TGTGCCAGCAGCACGGGACTAGCGGCGGAGACCCAGTACTTC
v_gene: TRBV7-2
abundance: NA
d_gene: TRBD2
j_gene: TRBJ2-5

CDR3aa: CASSLQWGGQETQYF
CDR3nt: TGTGCCAGCAGCTTACAGTGGGGGGGACAAGAGACCCAGTACTTC
v_gene: TRBV7-3
abundance: few
d_gene: TRBD2
j_gene: TRBJ2-5

CDR3aa: CASSITGQGARNTEAFF
CDR3nt: TGTGCCAGTAGTATCACCGGACAGGGGGCTAGGAACACTGAAGCTTTCTTT
v_gene: TRBV19
abundance: NA
d_gene: TRBD1
j_gene: TRBJ1-1

CDR3aa: CASNLLGGDSYNEQFF
CDR3nt: TGTGCCAGCAATCTATTAGGGGGGGACTCCTACAATGAGCAGTTCTTC
v_gene: TRBV2
abundance: few
d_gene: NA
j_gene: TRBJ2-1

CDR3aa: CATCSGMNTEAFF
CDR3nt: TGTGCCACCTGTTCAGGGATGAACACTGAAGCTTTCTTT
v_gene: TRBV24-1
abundance: NA
d_gene: NA
j_gene: TRBJ1-1

CDR3aa: CASSSGTWGTEAFF
CDR3nt: TGCGCCAGCAGTTCCGGGACTTGGGGCACTGAAGCTTTCTTT
v_gene: TRBV5-1
abundance: NA
d_gene: NA
j_gene: TRBJ1-1

CDR3aa: CAWAVNYGYTF
CDR3nt: TGTGCCTGGGCGGTTAACTATGGCTACACCTTC
v_gene: TRBV30
abundance: once
d_gene: NA
j_gene: TRBJ1-2

CDR3aa: CASSPGQPEGEQFF
CDR3nt: TGCGCCAGCAGCCCGGGACAGCCAGAAGGAGAGCAGTTCTTC
v_gene: TRBV4-1
abundance: NA
d_gene: TRBD1
j_gene: TRBJ2-1

CDR3aa: CASSQASGEQFF
CDR3nt: TGTGCCAGCAGCCAAGCTAGTGGTGAGCAGTTCTTC
v_gene: TRBV3-1/TRBV3-2
abundance: NA
d_gene: NA
j_gene: TRBJ2-1

CDR3aa: CASSDEAPGRNTIYF
CDR3nt: TGTGCCAGCAGTGATGAAGCGCCAGGGCGAAACACCATATATTTT
v_gene: TRBV2
abundance: NA
d_gene: NA
j_gene: TRBJ1-3

CDR3aa: CASSQDGGSGTEAFF
CDR3nt: TGTGCCAGCAGCCAAGATGGAGGGTCGGGCACTGAAGCTTTCTTT
v_gene: TRBV4-2
abundance: NA
d_gene: NA
j_gene: TRBJ1-1

CDR3aa: CASSRAGPWQETQYF
CDR3nt: TGTGCCAGCTCACGGGCAGGGCCGTGGCAAGAGACCCAGTACTTC
v_gene: TRBV18
abundance: NA
d_gene: NA
j_gene: TRBJ2-5

CDR3aa: CASSGRASGSGADTQYF
CDR3nt: TGTGCCAGCAGTGGGAGGGCAAGCGGGAGTGGGGCAGATACGCAGTATTTT
v_gene: TRBV2
abundance: NA
d_gene: TRBD2
j_gene: TRBJ2-3

CDR3aa: CASSFAGRSTDTQYF
CDR3nt: TGTGCCAGCAGTTTCGCGGGTAGGAGCACAGATACGCAGTATTTT
v_gene: TRBV28
abundance: once
d_gene: NA
j_gene: TRBJ2-3

CDR3aa: CASSSRTGNNKAFF
CDR3nt: TGTGCCAGCAGTTCCCGGACAGGGAACAACAAAGCTTTCTTT
v_gene: TRBV6-5
abundance: NA
d_gene: TRBD1
j_gene: TRBJ1-1

CDR3aa: CASSQEWAGGNQPQHF
CDR3nt: TGCGCCAGCAGCCAAGAGTGGGCAGGGGGCAATCAGCCCCAGCATTTT
v_gene: TRBV4-1
abundance: once
d_gene: NA
j_gene: TRBJ1-5

CDR3aa: CASSNRDNGELFF
CDR3nt: TGTGCCAGCAGTAACAGAGACAACGGGGAGCTGTTTTTT
v_gene: TRBV6-2/TRBV6-3
abundance: NA
d_gene: NA
j_gene: TRBJ2-2

CDR3aa: CASSQPSGSKFVTTYNEQFF
CDR3nt: TGCGCCAGCAGTCAACCCTCGGGTAGTAAATTTGTAACTACCTACAATGAGCAGTTCTTC
v_gene: TRBV23-1
abundance: NA
d_gene: NA
j_gene: TRBJ2-1

CDR3aa: CASSQESSELNEQFF
CDR3nt: TGTGCCAGCAGCCAAGAGAGTTCTGAACTCAATGAGCAGTTCTTC
v_gene: TRBV4-2
abundance: NA
d_gene: NA
j_gene: TRBJ2-1

CDR3aa: CASSPGQGHQPQHF
CDR3nt: TGTGCCAGCAGCCCGGGACAGGGGCATCAGCCCCAGCATTTT
v_gene: TRBV5-6
abundance: NA
d_gene: TRBD1
j_gene: TRBJ1-5

CDR3aa: CASIGQINQPQHF
CDR3nt: TGTGCCAGCATCGGACAGATAAATCAGCCCCAGCATTTT
v_gene: TRBV6-5
abundance: NA
d_gene: NA
j_gene: TRBJ1-5

CDR3aa: CATRGPGGTEAFF
CDR3nt: TGTGCCACCCGGGGCCCGGGGGGCACTGAAGCTTTCTTT
v_gene: TRBV10-3
abundance: NA
d_gene: NA
j_gene: TRBJ1-1

CDR3aa: CASGPGTGIDQPQHF
CDR3nt: TGTGCTAGTGGTCCCGGGACAGGTATTGATCAGCCCCAGCATTTT
v_gene: TRBV12-5
abundance: NA
d_gene: TRBD1
j_gene: TRBJ1-5

CDR3aa: CASSQEGGPTDTQYF
CDR3nt: TGTGCCAGCAGCCAAGAAGGGGGTCCCACAGATACGCAGTATTTT
v_gene: TRBV4-2
abundance: few
d_gene: NA
j_gene: TRBJ2-3

CDR3aa: CASTQDSSAAQPQHF
CDR3nt: TGTGCCAGTACCCAGGACAGCAGTGCTGCTCAGCCCCAGCATTTT
v_gene: TRBV19
abundance: NA
d_gene: NA
j_gene: TRBJ1-5

CDR3aa: CASSSGGDSTDTQYF
CDR3nt: TGTGCCAGCAGCTCAGGCGGGGATAGCACAGATACGCAGTATTTT
v_gene: TRBV5-4
abundance: NA
d_gene: NA
j_gene: TRBJ2-3